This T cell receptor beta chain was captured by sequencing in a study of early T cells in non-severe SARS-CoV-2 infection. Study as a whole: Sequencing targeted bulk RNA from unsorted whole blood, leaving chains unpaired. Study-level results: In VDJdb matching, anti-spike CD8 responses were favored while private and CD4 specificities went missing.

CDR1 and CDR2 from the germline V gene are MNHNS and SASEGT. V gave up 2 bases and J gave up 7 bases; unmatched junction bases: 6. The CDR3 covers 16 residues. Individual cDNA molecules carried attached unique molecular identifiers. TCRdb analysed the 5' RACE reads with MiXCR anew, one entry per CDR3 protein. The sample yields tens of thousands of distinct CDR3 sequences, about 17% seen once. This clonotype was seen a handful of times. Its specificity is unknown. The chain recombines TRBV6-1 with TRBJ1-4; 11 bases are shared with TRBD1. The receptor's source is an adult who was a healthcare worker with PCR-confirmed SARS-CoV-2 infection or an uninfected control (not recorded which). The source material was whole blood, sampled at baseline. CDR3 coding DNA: TGTGCCAGCAGTGAAACCTTAGGGACAGGGGGTGAAAAACTGTTTTTT. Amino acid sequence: CASSETLGTGGEKLFF.